The entry below gives a single T cell receptor beta chain sequence along with its context. This specimen comes from a study of blood T cell repertoires in COVID-19. At the level of the study: T cells, B-cell-depleted T cells, or PBMCs provided the cDNA or gDNA that served as material.

The CDR3 covers 15 residues. V dropped 5 bases and J dropped 9; count of bases not matched to a gene: 13. Germline loops: CDR1 KGHDR, CDR2 SFDVKD. Sequencing used immunoSEQ multiplex PCR; TCRdb keeps in-frame clones, though not all of them. The sample shows under 200,000 clones, approximately 86% of them seen only once. Clinical histories supplied by participants themselves formed the basis of cohort assignment. The specimen sequenced was PBMCs or T cells enriched from blood (not recorded which). The clonotype originates from a woman aged 55-69 years with acute COVID-19. The chain links TRBV24-1 to TRBJ1-1, with 8 bases lining up with TRBD1. Here the CDR3 DNA reads TGTGCCACCAGTGCGACAGAAATGACAGGGGTTCAAGCTTTCTTT. It is translated as CATSATEMTGVQAFF.